This T cell receptor beta chain came from a study of cytomegalovirus exposure and HLA in healthy donors. The PCR contained 60 Vbeta and 13 Jbeta primers. Generated by immunoSEQ multiplex PCR, the TCRdb table keeps only in-frame clones and is missing some. Of 150,000 to 200,000 clones listed, more than 60% are singletons. This CDR3 is built from 14 residues. CDR1 SQVTM and CDR2 ANQGSEA come from the germline V gene. V was cut by 7 bases and J by 1 base, with 13 bases left in between. This clone was seen a few times. This rearrangement joins TRBV29-1 to TRBJ2-2, with a tentative D call TRBD1 (6 bases). The sample taken for sequencing was PBMCs. The receptor's source is a man younger than 40 in good health and CMV-seropositive. The CDR3 is CSAQVRGNTGELFF. CDR3 nucleotides: TGCAGCGCCCAGGTCAGGGGGAACACCGGGGAGCTGTTTTTT.